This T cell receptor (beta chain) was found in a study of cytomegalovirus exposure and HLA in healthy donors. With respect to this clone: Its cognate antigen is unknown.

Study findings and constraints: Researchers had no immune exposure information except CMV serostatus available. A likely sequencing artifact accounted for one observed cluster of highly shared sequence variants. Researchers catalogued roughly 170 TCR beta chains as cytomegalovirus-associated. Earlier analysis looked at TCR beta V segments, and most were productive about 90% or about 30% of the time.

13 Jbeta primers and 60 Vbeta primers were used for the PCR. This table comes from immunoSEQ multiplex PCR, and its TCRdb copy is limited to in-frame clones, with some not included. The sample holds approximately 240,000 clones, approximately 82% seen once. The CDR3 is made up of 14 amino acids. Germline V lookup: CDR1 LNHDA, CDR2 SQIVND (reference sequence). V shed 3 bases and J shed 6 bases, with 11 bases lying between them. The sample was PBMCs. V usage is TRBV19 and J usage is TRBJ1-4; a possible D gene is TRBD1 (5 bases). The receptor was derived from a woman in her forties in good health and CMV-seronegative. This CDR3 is CASSISGLYEKLFF. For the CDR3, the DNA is TGTGCCAGTAGTATTTCAGGGTTATATGAAAAACTGTTTTTT.